What follows are 31 T cell receptor beta chains derived from one specimen sequenced in a study of blood T cells in healthy people across ages. The second PCR ran 7 to 11 cycles with a sample-barcoded 5' primer and J-beta primers. MiXCR, applied by TCRdb to the 5' RACE reads, yields one record per CDR3 protein. The data show 750,000 to 850,000 distinct CDR3 sequences, approximately 25% seen once. The same data also contributed to another study, on T cells of mothers and their children.

Input material: blood. Receptor source: a boy between 10 and 17 years old in good health.

There are a few counts of this clonotype. The rearrangement uses TRBV7-2 and TRBJ2-5, with D unresolved. The CDR3 extends over 16 amino acids. Germline V gene sequence: CDR1 SGHTA, CDR2 FQGNSA. Trimming removed 3 bases at V and 0 bases at J, with 14 bases between. CDR3 in amino acids: CASSLKWSSYQETQYF. CDR3 in DNA: TGTGCCAGCAGCTTGAAATGGTCCTCGTACCAAGAGACCCAGTACTTC.

This clonotype was detected a few times. V and J are TRBV30 and TRBJ1-2; 7 bases agree with TRBD1. The junction had 9 bases not matched to a gene; V was cut back by 0 bases and J by 8 bases. Germline CDR1 is GTSNPN and CDR2 is SVGIG (reference sequence). CDR3 length: 14 residues. CDR3 in amino acids: CAWSVLRGPGGYTF. DNA for the CDR3: TGTGCCTGGAGTGTACTAAGGGGGCCGGGCGGCTACACCTTC.

This chain uses TRBV7-2 with TRBJ2-1; no firm D call. TRBJ2-5 matches the DNA end more closely, so the J call is doubtful. Germline CDR1 SGHTA, CDR2 FQGNSA. The CDR3 contains 16 residues. The CDR3 DNA is TGTGCCAGCAGCTTAGGAGCCTTGTCCCTTCAAGAGACCCAGTACTTC. Its protein is CASSLGALSLQETQYF.

The gene calls are TRBV4-1 and TRBJ2-5; no definite D call. The end of the DNA fits TRBJ2-1 better, so the J call may be wrong. Per germline, CDR1 MGHRA and CDR2 YSYEKL. The CDR3 totals 15 residues. CDR3 residues: CASSQESAFSGEQFF. CDR3 bases: TGCGCCAGCAGCCAAGAATCGGCCTTCTCGGGTGAGCAGTTCTTC.

This clonotype appeared a few times. The rearrangement joins TRBV7-3 to TRBJ2-3; 8 positions agree with TRBD2. V dropped 4 bases and J dropped 1; count of bases not matched to a gene: 7. The CDR3 is 16 amino acids. Germline CDR1 reads SGHTA; CDR2 reads FQGTGA. CDR3 bases: TGTGCCAGCAGCTCCAGCGTAGCGGGGCGCACAGATACGCAGTATTTT. Amino acid sequence: CASSSSVAGRTDTQYF.

This clonotype was seen more than once but under ten times. V gene TRBV7-9 combines with J gene TRBJ1-3, with D uncertain. Germline V gene sequence: CDR1 SEHNR, CDR2 FQNEAQ (reference sequence). The CDR3 extends over 11 amino acids. V was shortened by 6 bases and J by 8 bases, with 8 bases between the two germline ends. The CDR3 DNA reads TGTGCCAGCAGTCCCGCTGACACCATATATTTT. Amino acids: CASSPADTIYF.

This clonotype showed up just a few times. The chain joins TRBV6-2 or TRBV6-3 to TRBJ2-7; D not resolved. V gave up 2 bases and J gave up 2 bases, with 10 bases separating them. The V gene's germline CDR1 is MNHEY and CDR2 SVGEGT. The CDR3 consists of 14 residues. CDR3: CASSYPLDPYEQYF. Written as DNA, the CDR3 is TGTGCCAGCAGTTACCCCCTCGACCCCTACGAGCAGTACTTC.

J is TRBJ2-4 and V is TRBV6-6; 7 nucleotides match TRBD2. Per germline, CDR1 MNHNY and CDR2 SVGAGI (reference sequence). V shed 1 base and J 8 bases; nucleotides not matched to a gene: 5. The CDR3 runs 14 residues. CDR3 sequence: CASSYFGGRDIQYF. In DNA form, the CDR3 reads TGTGCCAGCAGTTACTTCGGAGGGAGGGACATTCAGTACTTC.

The chain employs TRBV3-1 and TRBJ1-2; no firm D call. The V and J ends lost 5 bases and 13 bases respectively, with 14 bases between them. The CDR3 covers 11 residues. Germline lookup yields CDR1 LGHDT and CDR2 YNNKEL (reference sequence). The DNA for the CDR3 is TGTGCCAGCAGCTTAACGACCGCCTTCACCTTC. Its protein product is CASSLTTAFTF.

The chain has TRBV5-1 and TRBJ2-7; 9 bases match TRBD1. The CDR3 sequence is 16 residues long. Germline trimming cut 4 bases from V and 1 base from J; bases unmatched to any gene: 9. Germline V lookup: CDR1 SGHRS, CDR2 YFSETQ. The CDR3 region has the DNA TGCGCCAGCAGCCCCCATGACGGGACAGGGTCCTACGAGCAGTACTTC. Protein: CASSPHDGTGSYEQYF.

This chain uses TRBV20-1 with TRBJ2-7; TRBD2 matches at 10 bases. The germline CDR1 and CDR2 sequences are DFQATT and SNEGSKA (reference sequence). J gave up 3 bases and V 1 base, and 6 bases lay outside the gene matches. The CDR3 runs 15 residues. Here the CDR3 reads CSARGQLAGDYEQYF. The DNA of the CDR3 is TGCAGTGCTAGAGGGCAGCTAGCGGGAGACTACGAGCAGTACTTC.

Details on this clonotype: One end of the junction is discordant with germline, which a read error may explain. The chain has TRBV12-3 or TRBV12-4 and TRBJ2-3; TRBD2 is a possible D gene (7 bases). This CDR3 region has 19 residues. This CDR3 is CVSSLRHVVTGTIADTQYF. Written as DNA, the CDR3 is TGTGTCAGCAGTTTACGGCACGTGGTAACAGGGACTATAGCAGATACGCAGTATTTT.

The CDR3 DNA reads TGCAGTGTTGCAGGTTCGGGTTGGAATGGCTACACCTTC. Translated: CSVAGSGWNGYTF. The genes are TRBV20-1 and TRBJ1-2; D unresolved. V was pared by 7 bases and J by 6 bases, with 18 bases between. The CDR3 length is 13 residues. The germline gives CDR1 DFQATT, CDR2 SNEGSKA (reference sequence).

This clonotype was observed a handful of times. A junction boundary mismatches the germline segment, possibly from a read error. V is TRBV7-9 and J is TRBJ1-4; D not resolved. This CDR3 has 11 residues. Germline V gives CDR1 SEHNR, CDR2 FQNEAQ (reference sequence). CDR3 sequence reads: CTSSSYEKLFF. The CDR3 nucleotides read TGTACCAGCAGCTCCTATGAAAAACTGTTTTTT.

This clonotype was seen just once. The chain recombines TRBV5-1 with TRBJ1-1, with D possibly TRBD1 on 5 matching bases. CDR3 size: 14 residues. Trimming left V 4 bases short and J 0 bases short, with 10 bases between. Looked up from germline, CDR1 is SGHRS and CDR2 is YFSETQ. The CDR3 coding sequence is TGCGCCAGCAGCCGGGACGGACTGAACACTGAAGCTTTCTTT. Its protein is CASSRDGLNTEAFF.

This clonotype was seen ten or more times. The chain employs TRBV11-2 and TRBJ1-4; D is undetermined. V was clipped by 2 bases and J by 8 bases, with 3 bases between them. From germline, CDR1 is SGHAT and CDR2 FQNNGV. CDR3 size: 11 residues. The CDR3 loop is CASSLKEKLFF. The CDR3 DNA sequence: TGTGCCAGCAGCTTAAAAGAAAAACTGTTTTTT.

This clonotype showed up just a few times. The chain has TRBV29-1 and TRBJ2-1; either TRBD1 or TRBD2 may supply D (6 bases each). The CDR3 spans 13 residues. The V end lost 2 bases, the J end lost 8 bases, and 13 bases lay between the germline ends. Germline values: CDR1 SQVTM, CDR2 ANQGSEA. In DNA, the CDR3 is TGCAGCGTTGAATACGGGGGCGGGCATGAGCAGTTCTTC. As protein: CSVEYGGGHEQFF.

A word on this clonotype: The junction departs from germline at one end; a sequencing error may be responsible. The chain employs TRBV27 and TRBJ2-5; D is possibly TRBD1 (6 bases). Germline CDR1 reads MNHEY; CDR2 reads SMNVEV (reference sequence). The length of the CDR3 is 13 residues. CDR3 in amino acids: CASSLSVGTWRFF. CDR3 sequence (DNA): TGTGCCAGCAGTTTATCGGTCGGGACATGGCGGTTCTTC.

This clonotype occurred a few times. The chain has TRBV28 and TRBJ2-7, with TRBD1 as a possible D gene (5 bases). The CDR3 length is 13 residues. V lost 3 bases and J lost 6, with 12 bases in between. Germline values: CDR1 MDHEN, CDR2 SYDVKM. The CDR3 is CASSFGRVSEQYF. CDR3 DNA sequence: TGTGCCAGCAGTTTTGGCAGGGTAAGCGAGCAGTACTTC.

V gene TRBV6-6 combines with J gene TRBJ2-3; 9 nucleotides line up with TRBD1. This CDR3 region has 13 residues. V was clipped by 8 bases and J by 2 bases; unmatched bases: 2. The germline CDR1 and CDR2 sequences are MNHNY and SVGAGI (reference sequence). CDR3 DNA sequence: TGTGCCAGCCGGGACAGGGACACAGATACGCAGTATTTT. This sequence encodes CASRDRDTDTQYF.

The chain's CDR3 is CASSWGLYTDTQYF. CDR3 coding DNA: TGTGCCAGCAGCTGGGGACTCTACACAGATACGCAGTATTTT. The chain is built from TRBV13 and TRBJ2-3; D possibly corresponds to TRBD2 (6 bases). The CDR3 is 14 residues long. Germline V CDR1 and CDR2: PRHDT, FYEKMQ (reference sequence). V was pared by 4 bases and J by 2 bases, with 10 bases between.

The rearrangement joins TRBV6-2 or TRBV6-3 to TRBJ2-5, with TRBD1 matching over 7 bases. The DNA end favors TRBJ2-7, so the J call may be wrong. The CDR3 has 15 residues. Germline V gene data show CDR1 as MNHEY and CDR2 as SVGEGT. CDR3 coding DNA: TGTGCCAGCAGCCCTCGACAGGGACCAGCCTACGAGCAGTACTTC. The encoded protein is CASSPRQGPAYEQYF.

This clonotype has just a few counts. The chain recombines TRBV12-3 or TRBV12-4 with TRBJ1-6, with TRBD1 matching 9 bases. This CDR3 region has 19 residues. Trimming took 1 base from V and 4 from J; bases not matched to a gene: 11. In nucleotides, the CDR3 is TGTGCCAGCAGTTTAGATGCGATTGACAGGGGGTCGTATAATTCACCCCTCCACTTT. Protein sequence: CASSLDAIDRGSYNSPLHF.

This clonotype was counted only a few times. The genes are TRBV7-3 and TRBJ2-5; TRBD2 might be the D (6 bases). Near its end, the DNA agrees better with TRBJ2-7, so the J call may be wrong. The CDR3 totals 13 residues. Germline values: CDR1 SGHTA, CDR2 FQGTGA. CDR3 sequence: CASSPQDYGEQYF. The CDR3 DNA sequence: TGTGCCAGCAGCCCCCAGGACTATGGCGAGCAGTACTTC.

This clonotype was observed a few times. The chain has TRBV12-3 or TRBV12-4 and TRBJ1-6; D unresolved. Trimming stripped 1 base from V and 6 bases from J, with 16 bases between. The CDR3 is 17 residues long. Here the CDR3 reads CASSLDLGAASNSPLHF. CDR3 DNA sequence: TGTGCCAGCAGTTTAGACCTCGGAGCAGCTAGTAATTCACCCCTCCACTTT.

The chain combines TRBV29-1 with TRBJ1-1; no reliable D call. The CDR3 is 12 amino acids. Germline lookup yields CDR1 SQVTM and CDR2 ANQGSEA. V was clipped by 4 bases and J by 3 bases, with 9 bases between them. The DNA of the CDR3 is TGCAGCGTTGGGACCGGGCACACTGAAGCTTTCTTT. Residues: CSVGTGHTEAFF.

The sample holds a few counts of this clonotype. The chain couples TRBV20-1 to TRBJ2-7, with D perhaps matching TRBD2 (7 bases). This CDR3 region has 17 residues. V was trimmed by 6 bases and J by 1 base, leaving 25 bases between them. Germline V gives CDR1 DFQATT, CDR2 SNEGSKA (reference sequence). The CDR3 bases are TGCAGTGCCCCTCGCGGGGGAGCAGGGACATCTTCCTACGAGCAGTACTTC. Protein product: CSAPRGGAGTSSYEQYF.

This chain uses TRBV4-2 with TRBJ1-6; 10 nucleotides line up with TRBD1. The junction had 1 base not matched to a gene; V was cut back by 1 base and J by 7 bases. Germline lookup yields CDR1 LGHNA and CDR2 YNFKEQ. CDR3 length equals 15 residues. The CDR3 DNA is TGTGCCAGCAGCCAAGCGGGACAGGGGAATTCACCCCTCCACTTT. Translating gives CASSQAGQGNSPLHF.

This clonotype was seen only a few times. This chain uses TRBV11-2 with TRBJ2-7; 7 nucleotides align to TRBD1. Trimming at V came to 3 bases and at J to 3 bases, leaving 2 bases not matched to a gene. Germline CDR1 and CDR2: SGHAT and FQNNGV. This CDR3 has 13 residues. This CDR3 is CASSLGQHYEQYF. DNA of the CDR3: TGTGCCAGCAGCTTGGGACAGCACTACGAGCAGTACTTC.

V usage is TRBV29-1 and J usage is TRBJ2-1; D perhaps matches TRBD1 (6 bases). Germline V gene sequence: CDR1 SQVTM, CDR2 ANQGSEA. V gave up 0 bases and J gave up 2 bases, with 8 bases separating them. CDR3 size: 14 residues. The CDR3 DNA reads TGCAGCGTTGAAGATGAGGGGGCCTACAATGAGCAGTTCTTC. Protein sequence: CSVEDEGAYNEQFF.

The chain recombines TRBV27 with TRBJ2-1; TRBD2 agrees at 10 bases. The germline V gene has CDR1 MNHEY and CDR2 SMNVEV (reference sequence). V lost 9 bases and J lost 7; bases outside the gene matches: 6. This CDR3 has 13 residues. The chain's CDR3 is CASRSTSGNEQFF. The CDR3, as DNA: TGTGCCAGTCGCTCGACTAGCGGGAATGAGCAGTTCTTC.